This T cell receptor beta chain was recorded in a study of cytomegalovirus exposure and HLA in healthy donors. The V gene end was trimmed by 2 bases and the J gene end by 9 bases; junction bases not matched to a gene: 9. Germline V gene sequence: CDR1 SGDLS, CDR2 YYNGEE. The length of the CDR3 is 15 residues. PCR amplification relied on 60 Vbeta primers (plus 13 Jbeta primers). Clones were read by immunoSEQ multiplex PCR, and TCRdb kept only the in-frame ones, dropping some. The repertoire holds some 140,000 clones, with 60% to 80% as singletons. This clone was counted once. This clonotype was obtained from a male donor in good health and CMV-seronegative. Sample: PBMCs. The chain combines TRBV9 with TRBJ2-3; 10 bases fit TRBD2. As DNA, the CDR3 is TGTGCCAGCAGCGTCGGGCTAGCGGGGGTAGAGACGCAGTATTTT. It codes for CASSVGLAGVETQYF.